The sequence of this TCR beta chain was determined in a study of T cell repertoires in cytomegalovirus infection (dated by TCRdb to the late 2010s). Regarding the complete study: Donor HLA type was relevant to the analysis, because carriage of CMV infection together with the matching HLA type was indicated by public TCR beta signatures. General study outcomes and caveats: The ex vivo response was dominated by HLA-C-restricted CMV-specific TCR beta clonotypes, which also provided the single most frequent clonotype in two of eight donors. Carriers of CMV infection plus the relevant HLA type were discriminated by the cumulative frequency of public TCR beta family members in the study cohort and in an independent roughly 320-donor cohort.

V loses 1 base at its end and J loses 2 bases; junction bases beyond the gene matches: 2. The CDR3 sequence holds 15 residues, the cysteine and phenylalanine included. Just the 45-base CDR3 DNA is kept, in frame starting at base 1. Looking up the germline V gene yields CDR1 MGHRA and CDR2 YSYEKL. The sample holds many counts of this clonotype. Its antigen is unknown. Per-base qualities were not stored, and no clone one base away is much larger. Instrument used: Illumina HiSeq 1500. TCRdb trimmed the raw reads at Q25, called clones with MiXCR and kept productive beta chains. CDR3 protein sequences are deduplicated, and each keeps its most common genes and DNA. This sample is represented by 100,000 to 150,000 distinct CDR3 sequences; 7.5% to 9% of them were singletons. Over 9.5% of the sample comes from the top ten.

The receptor's source is a human donor in good health (CMV status not recorded). Some clones in this sample may be carry-over from other donors' samples. The receptor chain draws on TRBV4-1 and TRBJ2-7; 10 nucleotides in the junction match TRBD1. The sequenced sample was PBMCs. The nucleotide sequence reads TGCGCCAGCAGCCAAGGGACAGGGGGAACCTACGAGCAGTACTTC. It encodes CASSQGTGGTYEQYF.